This record concerns one T cell receptor (beta chain) sequence. TCRdb fed the PCR reads into MiXCR, producing one record per CDR3 protein. The data contain approximately 93,000 distinct CDR3 sequences, roughly 25% of them seen just once; the ten biggest clones take up 0.78%. This CDR3 spans 13 amino acids. Deletions cut 3 bases from V and 7 bases from J, with 12 bases between. CDR1 and CDR2 (germline): SEHNR, FQNEAQ (reference sequence). The entry originates in a study of molecular identifiers for immune sequencing clone quantification. The chain links TRBV7-9 to TRBJ1-1; no reliable D call. The sequence was obtained from a human donor in good health. Some libraries in this study had Jurkat cell RNA spiked in. Sequenced input: naive CD8+ T cells from blood, with Jurkat cell RNA spiked in. Subset meaning: FACS-sorted CD8+CD4-CCR7+CD45RA+ naive T cells. The chain's CDR3 is CASSFIPVNEAFF. CDR3 DNA sequence: TGTGCCAGCAGCTTCATCCCAGTGAATGAAGCTTTCTTT.